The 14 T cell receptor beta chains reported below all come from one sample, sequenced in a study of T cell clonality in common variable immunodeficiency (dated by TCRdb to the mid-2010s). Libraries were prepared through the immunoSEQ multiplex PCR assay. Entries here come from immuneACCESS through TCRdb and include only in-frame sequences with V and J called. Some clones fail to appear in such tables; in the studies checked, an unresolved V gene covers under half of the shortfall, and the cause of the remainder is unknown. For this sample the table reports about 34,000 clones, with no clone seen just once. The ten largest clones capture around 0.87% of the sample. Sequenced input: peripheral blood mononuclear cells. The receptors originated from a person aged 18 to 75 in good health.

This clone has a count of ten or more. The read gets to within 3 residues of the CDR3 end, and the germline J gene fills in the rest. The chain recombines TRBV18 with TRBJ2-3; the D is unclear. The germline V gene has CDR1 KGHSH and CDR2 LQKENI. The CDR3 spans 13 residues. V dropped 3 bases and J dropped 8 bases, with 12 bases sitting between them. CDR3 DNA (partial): TGTGCCAGCTCACCTTCTATTGCCCCTACG. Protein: CASSPSIAPT. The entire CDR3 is CASSPSIAPTQYF.

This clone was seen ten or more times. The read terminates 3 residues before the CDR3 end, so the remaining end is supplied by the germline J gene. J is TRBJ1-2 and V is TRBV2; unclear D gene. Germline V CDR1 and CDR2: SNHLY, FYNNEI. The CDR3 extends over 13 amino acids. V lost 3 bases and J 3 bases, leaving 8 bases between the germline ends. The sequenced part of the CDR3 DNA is TGTGCCAGCAGTGATAGTACAGACTATGGC. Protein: CASSDSTDYG. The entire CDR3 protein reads CASSDSTDYGYTF.

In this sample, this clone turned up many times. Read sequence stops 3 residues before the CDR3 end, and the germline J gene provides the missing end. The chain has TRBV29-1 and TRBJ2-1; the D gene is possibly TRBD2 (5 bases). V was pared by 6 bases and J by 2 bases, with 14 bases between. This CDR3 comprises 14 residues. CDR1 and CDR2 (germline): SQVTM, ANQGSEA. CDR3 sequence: CSVLLAEAYNEQFF. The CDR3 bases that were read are TGCAGCGTCCTTCTGGCGGAGGCCTACAATGAG.

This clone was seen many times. The part of the CDR3 DNA that was read is TGCAGCGCGGGGAGATCAGGTGAAAAA. Translating it yields CSAGRSGEK. In full, the CDR3 is CSAGRSGEKLFF. The gene calls are TRBV29-1 and TRBJ1-4; D unclear. The CDR3 goes on 3 residues after the read ends, and that part is filled in from the germline J gene. With 7 bases removed from V and 7 bases from J, the gap between germline ends came to 13 bases. This CDR3 spans 12 amino acids. Germline CDR1 reads SQVTM; CDR2 reads ANQGSEA.

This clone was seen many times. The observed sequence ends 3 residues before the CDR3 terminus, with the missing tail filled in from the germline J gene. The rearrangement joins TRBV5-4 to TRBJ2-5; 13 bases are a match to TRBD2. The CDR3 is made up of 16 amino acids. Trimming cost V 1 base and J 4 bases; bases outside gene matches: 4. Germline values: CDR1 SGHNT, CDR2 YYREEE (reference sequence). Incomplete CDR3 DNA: TGTGCCAGCAGCTTGAGGACTAGCGGGAGTTTAGAGACC. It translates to CASSLRTSGSLET. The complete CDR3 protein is CASSLRTSGSLETQYF. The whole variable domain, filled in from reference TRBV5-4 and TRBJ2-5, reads ETGVTQSPTHLIKTRGQQVTLRCSSQSGHNTVSWYQQALGQGPQFIFQYYREEENGRGNFPPRFSGLQFPNYSSELNVNALELDDSALYLCASSLRTSGSLETQYFGPGTRLLVL.

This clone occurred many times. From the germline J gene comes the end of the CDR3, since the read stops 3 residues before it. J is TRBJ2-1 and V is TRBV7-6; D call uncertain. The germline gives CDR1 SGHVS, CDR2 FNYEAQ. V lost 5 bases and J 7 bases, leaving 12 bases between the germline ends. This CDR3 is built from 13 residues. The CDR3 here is CASSPFIGNEQFF. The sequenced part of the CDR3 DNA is TGTGCCAGCAGCCCATTCATCGGGAATGAG.

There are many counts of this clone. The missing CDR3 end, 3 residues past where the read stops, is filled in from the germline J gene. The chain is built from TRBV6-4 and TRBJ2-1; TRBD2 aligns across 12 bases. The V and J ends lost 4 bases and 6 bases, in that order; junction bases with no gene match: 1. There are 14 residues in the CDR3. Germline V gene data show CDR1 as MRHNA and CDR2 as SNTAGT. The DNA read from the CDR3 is TGTGCCAGCAGTGGACTAGCGGGAGCCAATGAG. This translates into CASSGLAGANE. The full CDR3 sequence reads CASSGLAGANEQFF.

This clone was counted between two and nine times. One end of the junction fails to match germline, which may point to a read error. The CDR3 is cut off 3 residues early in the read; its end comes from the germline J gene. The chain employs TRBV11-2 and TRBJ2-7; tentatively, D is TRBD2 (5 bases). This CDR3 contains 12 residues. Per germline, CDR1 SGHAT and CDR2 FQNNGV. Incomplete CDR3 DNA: TGTGTCAGCAGCTTCGACGGGGACGAG. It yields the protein CVSSFDGDE. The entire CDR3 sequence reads CVSSFDGDEQYF.

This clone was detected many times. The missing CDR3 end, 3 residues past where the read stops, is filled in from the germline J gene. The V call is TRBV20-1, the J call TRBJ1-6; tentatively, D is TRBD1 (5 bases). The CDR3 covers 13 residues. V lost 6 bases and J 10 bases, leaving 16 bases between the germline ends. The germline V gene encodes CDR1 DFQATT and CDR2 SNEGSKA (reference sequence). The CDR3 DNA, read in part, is TGCAGTGCCAGCGGGACTCCAATGTCACCC. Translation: CSASGTPMSP. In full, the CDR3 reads CSASGTPMSPLHF.

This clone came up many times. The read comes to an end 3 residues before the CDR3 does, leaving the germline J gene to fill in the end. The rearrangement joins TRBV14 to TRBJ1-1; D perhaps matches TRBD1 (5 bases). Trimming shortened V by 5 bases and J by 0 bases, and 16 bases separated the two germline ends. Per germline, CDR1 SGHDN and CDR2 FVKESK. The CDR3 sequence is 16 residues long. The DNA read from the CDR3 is TGTGCCAGCAGCGCCGCGGGGGAGCCCATGAACACTGAA. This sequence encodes CASSAAGEPMNTE. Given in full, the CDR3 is CASSAAGEPMNTEAFF.

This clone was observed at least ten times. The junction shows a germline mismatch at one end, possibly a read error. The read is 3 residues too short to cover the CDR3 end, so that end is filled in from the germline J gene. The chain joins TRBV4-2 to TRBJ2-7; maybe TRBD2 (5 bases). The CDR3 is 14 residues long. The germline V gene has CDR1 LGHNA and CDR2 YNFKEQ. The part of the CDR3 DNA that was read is TGCGCCAGCAGCTCGACCACTAGCTCCTACGAG. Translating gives CASSSTTSSYE. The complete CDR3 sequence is CASSSTTSSYEQYF.

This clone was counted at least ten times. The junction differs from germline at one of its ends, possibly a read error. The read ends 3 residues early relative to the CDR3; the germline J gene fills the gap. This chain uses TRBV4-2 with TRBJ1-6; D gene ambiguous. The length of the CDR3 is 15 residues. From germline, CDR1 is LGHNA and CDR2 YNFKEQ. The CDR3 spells CASSQETQLNSPLHF. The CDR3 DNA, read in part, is TGCGCCAGCAGCCAAGAGACACAGCTTAATTCACCC.

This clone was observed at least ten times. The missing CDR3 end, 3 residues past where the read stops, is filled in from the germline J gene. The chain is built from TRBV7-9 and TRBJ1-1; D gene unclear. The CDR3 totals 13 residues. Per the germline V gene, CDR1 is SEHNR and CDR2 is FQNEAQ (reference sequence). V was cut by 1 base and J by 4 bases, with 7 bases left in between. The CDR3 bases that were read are TGTGCCAGCAGCTTAGACAGCGGCACTGAA. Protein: CASSLDSGTE. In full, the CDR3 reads CASSLDSGTEAFF.

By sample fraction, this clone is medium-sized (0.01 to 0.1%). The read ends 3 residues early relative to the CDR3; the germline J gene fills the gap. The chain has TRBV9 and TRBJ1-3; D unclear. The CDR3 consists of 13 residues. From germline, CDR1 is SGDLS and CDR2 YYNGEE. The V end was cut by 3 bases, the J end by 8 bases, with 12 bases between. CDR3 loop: CASSAPQAYTIYF. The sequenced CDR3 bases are TGTGCCAGCAGCGCGCCCCAGGCATACACC.